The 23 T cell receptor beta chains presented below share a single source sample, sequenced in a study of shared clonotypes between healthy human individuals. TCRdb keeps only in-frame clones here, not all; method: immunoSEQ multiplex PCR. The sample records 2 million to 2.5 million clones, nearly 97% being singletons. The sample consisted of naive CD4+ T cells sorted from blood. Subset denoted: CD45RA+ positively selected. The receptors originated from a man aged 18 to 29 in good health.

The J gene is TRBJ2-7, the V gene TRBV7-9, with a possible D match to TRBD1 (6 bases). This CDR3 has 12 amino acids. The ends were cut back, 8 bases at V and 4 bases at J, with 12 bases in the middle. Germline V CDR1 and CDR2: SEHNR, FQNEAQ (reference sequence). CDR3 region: CASGWTEYEQYF. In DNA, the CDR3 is TGTGCCAGCGGATGGACAGAGTACGAGCAGTACTTC.

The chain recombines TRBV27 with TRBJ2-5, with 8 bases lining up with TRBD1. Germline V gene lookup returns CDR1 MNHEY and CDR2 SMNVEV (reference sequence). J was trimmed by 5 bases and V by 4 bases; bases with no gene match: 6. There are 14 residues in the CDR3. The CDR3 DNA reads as TGTGCCAGCAGTTCCGCGGACAGGGAGGAGACCCAGTACTTC. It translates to CASSSADREETQYF.

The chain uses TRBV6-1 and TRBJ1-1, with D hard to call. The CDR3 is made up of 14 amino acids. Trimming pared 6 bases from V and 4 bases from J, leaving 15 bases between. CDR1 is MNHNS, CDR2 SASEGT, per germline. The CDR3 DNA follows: TGTGCCAGCAGCCTATGGGAGATGGTCACTGAAGCTTTCTTT. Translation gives CASSLWEMVTEAFF.

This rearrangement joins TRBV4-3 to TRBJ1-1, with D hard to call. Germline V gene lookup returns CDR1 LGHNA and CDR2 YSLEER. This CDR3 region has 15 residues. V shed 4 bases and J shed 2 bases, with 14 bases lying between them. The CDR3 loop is CASSPSTGPNTEAFF. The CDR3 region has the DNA TGCGCCAGCAGCCCCTCCACCGGGCCTAACACTGAAGCTTTCTTT.

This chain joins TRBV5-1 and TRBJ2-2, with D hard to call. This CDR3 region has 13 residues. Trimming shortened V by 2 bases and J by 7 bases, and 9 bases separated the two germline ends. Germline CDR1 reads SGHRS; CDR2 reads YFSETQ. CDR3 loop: CASSLGGIGELFF. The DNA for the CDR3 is TGCGCCAGCAGCTTAGGTGGCATCGGGGAGCTGTTTTTT.

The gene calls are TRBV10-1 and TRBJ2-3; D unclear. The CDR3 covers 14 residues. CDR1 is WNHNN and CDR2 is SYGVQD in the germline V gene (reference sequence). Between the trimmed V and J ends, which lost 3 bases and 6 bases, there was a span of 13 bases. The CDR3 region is CASSDGLERDTQYF. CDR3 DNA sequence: TGCGCCAGCAGTGATGGGCTAGAGAGGGATACGCAGTATTTT.

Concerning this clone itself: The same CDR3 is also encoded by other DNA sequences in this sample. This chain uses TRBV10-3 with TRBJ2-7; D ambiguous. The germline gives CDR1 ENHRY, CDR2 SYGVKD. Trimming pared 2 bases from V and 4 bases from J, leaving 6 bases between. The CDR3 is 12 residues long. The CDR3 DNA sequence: TGTGCCATCAGTGAGGATACGTACGAGCAGTACTTC. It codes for CAISEDTYEQYF.

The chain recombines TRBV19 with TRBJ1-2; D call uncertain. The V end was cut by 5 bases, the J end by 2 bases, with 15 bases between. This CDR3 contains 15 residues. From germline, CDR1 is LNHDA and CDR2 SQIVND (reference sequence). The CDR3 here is CASSPSASTNYGYTF. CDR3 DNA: TGTGCCAGTAGTCCCTCAGCCTCAACCAACTATGGCTACACCTTC.

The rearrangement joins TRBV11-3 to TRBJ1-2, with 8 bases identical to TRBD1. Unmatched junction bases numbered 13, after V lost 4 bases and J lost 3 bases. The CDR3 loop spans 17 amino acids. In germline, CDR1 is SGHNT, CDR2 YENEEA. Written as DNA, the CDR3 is TGTGCCAGCAGCTACTGGACAGGGTGGTCGATGGACTATGGCTACACCTTC. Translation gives CASSYWTGWSMDYGYTF.

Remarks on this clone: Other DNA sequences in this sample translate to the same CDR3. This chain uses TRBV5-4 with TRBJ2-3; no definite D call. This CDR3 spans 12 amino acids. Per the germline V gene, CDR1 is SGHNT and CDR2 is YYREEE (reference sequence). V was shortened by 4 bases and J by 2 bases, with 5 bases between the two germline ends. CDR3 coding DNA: TGTGCCAGCAGCCGCCCCACAGATACGCAGTATTTT. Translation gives CASSRPTDTQYF.

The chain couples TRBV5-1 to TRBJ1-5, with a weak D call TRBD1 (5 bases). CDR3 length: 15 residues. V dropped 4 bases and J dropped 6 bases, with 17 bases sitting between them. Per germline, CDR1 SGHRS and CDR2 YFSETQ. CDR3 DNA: TGCGCCAGCAGCCCGGGCCCCGGGGCGGGTCAGCCCCAGCATTTT. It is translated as CASSPGPGAGQPQHF.

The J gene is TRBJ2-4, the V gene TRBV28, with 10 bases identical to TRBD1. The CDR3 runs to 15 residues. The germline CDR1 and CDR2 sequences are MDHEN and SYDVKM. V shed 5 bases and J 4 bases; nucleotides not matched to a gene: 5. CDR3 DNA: TGTGCCAGCAGTCCTCCGGACAGGGGGAAAAACATTCAGTACTTC. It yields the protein CASSPPDRGKNIQYF.

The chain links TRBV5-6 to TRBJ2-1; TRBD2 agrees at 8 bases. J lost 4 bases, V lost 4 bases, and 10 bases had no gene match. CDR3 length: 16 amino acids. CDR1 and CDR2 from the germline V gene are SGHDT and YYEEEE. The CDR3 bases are TGTGCCAGCAGCCAGCGGGAGCCGTGGAATTACAATGAGCAGTTCTTC. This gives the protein CASSQREPWNYNEQFF. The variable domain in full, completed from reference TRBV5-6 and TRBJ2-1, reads DAGVTQSPTHLIKTRGQQVTLRCSPKSGHDTVSWYQQALGQGPQFIFQYYEEEERQRGNFPDRFSGHQFPNYSSELNVNALLLGDSALYLCASSQREPWNYNEQFFGPGTRLTVL.

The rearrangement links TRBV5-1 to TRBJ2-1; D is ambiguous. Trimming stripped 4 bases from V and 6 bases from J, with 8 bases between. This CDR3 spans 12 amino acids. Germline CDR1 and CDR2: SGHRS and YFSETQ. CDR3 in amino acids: CASSILGNEQFF. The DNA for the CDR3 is TGCGCCAGCAGCATCCTGGGCAATGAGCAGTTCTTC. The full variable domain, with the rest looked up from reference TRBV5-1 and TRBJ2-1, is KAGVTQTPRYLIKTRGQQVTLSCSPISGHRSVSWYQQTPGQGLQFLFEYFSETQRNKGNFPGRFSGRQFSNSRSEMNVSTLELGDSALYLCASSILGNEQFFGPGTRLTVL.

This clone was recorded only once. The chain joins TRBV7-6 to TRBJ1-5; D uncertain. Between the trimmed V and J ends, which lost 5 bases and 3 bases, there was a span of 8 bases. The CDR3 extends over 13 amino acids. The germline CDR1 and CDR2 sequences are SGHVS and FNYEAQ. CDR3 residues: CASSLQPNQPQHF. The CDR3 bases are TGTGCCAGCAGCCTACAGCCCAATCAGCCCCAGCATTTT.

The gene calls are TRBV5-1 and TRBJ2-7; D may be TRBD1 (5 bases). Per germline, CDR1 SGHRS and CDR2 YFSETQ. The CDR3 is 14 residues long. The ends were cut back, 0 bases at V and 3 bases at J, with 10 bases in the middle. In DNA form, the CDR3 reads TGCGCCAGCAGCTTGGGGTTGACAGACTACGAGCAGTACTTC. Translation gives CASSLGLTDYEQYF.

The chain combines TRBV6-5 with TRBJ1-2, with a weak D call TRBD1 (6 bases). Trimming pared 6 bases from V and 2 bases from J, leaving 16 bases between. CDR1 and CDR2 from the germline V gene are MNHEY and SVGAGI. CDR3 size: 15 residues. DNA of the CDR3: TGTGCCAGCAGCCAGGGAACAGGGACAAACTATGGCTACACCTTC. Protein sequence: CASSQGTGTNYGYTF.

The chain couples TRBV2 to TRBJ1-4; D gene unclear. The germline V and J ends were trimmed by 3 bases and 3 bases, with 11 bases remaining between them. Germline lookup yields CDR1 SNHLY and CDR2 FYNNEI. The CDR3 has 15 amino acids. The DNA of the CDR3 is TGTGCCAGCAGTGACCCGGTCCTCTCTAATGAAAAACTGTTTTTT. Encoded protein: CASSDPVLSNEKLFF. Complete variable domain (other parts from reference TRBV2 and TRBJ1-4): EPEVTQTPSHQVTQMGQEVILRCVPISNHLYFYWYRQILGQKVEFLVSFYNNEISEKSEIFDDQFSVERPDGSNFTLKIRSTKLEDSAMYFCASSDPVLSNEKLFFGSGTQLSVL.

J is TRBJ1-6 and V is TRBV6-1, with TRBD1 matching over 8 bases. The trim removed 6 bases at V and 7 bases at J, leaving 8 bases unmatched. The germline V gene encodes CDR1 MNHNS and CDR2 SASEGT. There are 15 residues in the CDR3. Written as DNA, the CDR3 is TGTGCCAGCAGACCCAGGGACAGGCTGAATTCACCCCTCCACTTT. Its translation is CASRPRDRLNSPLHF.

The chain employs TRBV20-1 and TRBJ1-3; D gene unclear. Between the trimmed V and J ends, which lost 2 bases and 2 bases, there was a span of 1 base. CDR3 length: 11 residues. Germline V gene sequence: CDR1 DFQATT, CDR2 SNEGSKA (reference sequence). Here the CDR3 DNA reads TGCAGTGCTAGAACTGGAAACACCATATATTTT. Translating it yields CSARTGNTIYF.

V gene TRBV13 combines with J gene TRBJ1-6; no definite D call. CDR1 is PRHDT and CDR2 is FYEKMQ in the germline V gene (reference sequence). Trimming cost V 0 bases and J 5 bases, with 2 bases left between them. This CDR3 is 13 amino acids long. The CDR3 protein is CASSLGHNSPLHF. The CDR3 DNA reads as TGTGCCAGCAGCTTAGGACATAATTCACCCCTCCACTTT.

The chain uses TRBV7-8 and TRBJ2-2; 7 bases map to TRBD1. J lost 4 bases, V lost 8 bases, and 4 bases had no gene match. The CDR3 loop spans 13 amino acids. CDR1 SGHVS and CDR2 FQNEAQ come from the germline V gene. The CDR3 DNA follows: TGTGCCAGCTGGGGACAGCTCACCGGGGAGCTGTTTTTT. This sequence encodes CASWGQLTGELFF.

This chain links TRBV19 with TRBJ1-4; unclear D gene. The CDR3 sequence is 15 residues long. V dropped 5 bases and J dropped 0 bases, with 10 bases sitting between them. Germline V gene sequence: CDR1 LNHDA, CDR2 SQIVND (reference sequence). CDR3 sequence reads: CASSPMGSTNEKLFF. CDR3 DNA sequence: TGTGCCAGTAGTCCCATGGGGTCAACTAATGAAAAACTGTTTTTT.